The rows below give T cell receptor beta chains drawn from one sample of a study of blood T cell repertoires in COVID-19. Measured with immunoSEQ multiplex PCR; TCRdb has only the in-frame clones, and not every one. The sample has around 53,000 clones, over 90% seen once. What was sequenced was peripheral blood. Source of these receptors: a human donor in a cohort sampled during active COVID-19. Each CDR3 is given with its conserved first and last residue. D genes are given only for firm matches. Size is omitted from some rows. Given values are once, few, many or a class for expanded clones.

abundance: NA
j_gene: TRBJ2-3
d_gene: NA
v_gene: TRBV2
len: 14
CDR3aa: CASSFRLATDTQYF
CDR3nt: TGTGCCAGCAGTTTTCGGCTAGCCACAGATACGCAGTATTTT

abundance: NA
j_gene: TRBJ2-1
d_gene: NA
v_gene: TRBV12-1
len: 22
CDR3aa: CASSSNAIRTSGRFSSYNEQFF
CDR3nt: TGTGCCAGCAGCTCGAACGCTATAAGGACTAGCGGGAGGTTTAGCTCCTACAATGAGCAGTTCTTC

abundance: NA
j_gene: TRBJ2-5
d_gene: TRBD2
v_gene: TRBV27
len: 20
CDR3aa: CASSYVAPGSGGGTQETQYF
CDR3nt: TGTGCCAGCAGTTATGTAGCGCCCGGTAGCGGGGGGGGTACCCAAGAGACCCAGTACTTC

abundance: NA
j_gene: TRBJ2-1
d_gene: NA
v_gene: TRBV19
len: 18
CDR3aa: CASSNGPGHQLAYNEQFF
CDR3nt: TGTGCCAGTAGTAATGGTCCAGGGCACCAGCTGGCCTACAATGAGCAGTTCTTC

abundance: NA
j_gene: TRBJ1-1
d_gene: TRBD1
v_gene: TRBV6-6
len: 15
CDR3aa: CASSPGTGVFFEAFF
CDR3nt: TGTGCCAGCAGCCCAGGGACAGGGGTGTTTTTTGAAGCTTTCTTT

abundance: NA
j_gene: TRBJ2-1
d_gene: NA
v_gene: TRBV6-6
len: 14
CDR3aa: CASSWDWGVNEQFF
CDR3nt: TGTGCCAGCAGTTGGGACTGGGGGGTGAATGAGCAGTTCTTC

abundance: NA
j_gene: TRBJ2-2
d_gene: NA
v_gene: TRBV30
len: 15
CDR3aa: CAWSVHIGVVGELFF
CDR3nt: TGTGCCTGGAGTGTACATATAGGGGTTGTCGGGGAGCTGTTTTTT

abundance: NA
j_gene: TRBJ1-1
d_gene: NA
v_gene: TRBV19
len: 13
CDR3aa: CASMRSLNTEAFF
CDR3nt: TGTGCCAGTATGAGGTCCTTGAACACTGAAGCTTTCTTT

abundance: NA
j_gene: TRBJ2-6
d_gene: NA
v_gene: TRBV6-6
len: 15
CDR3aa: CASSYQGTGANVLTF
CDR3nt: TGTGCCAGCAGTTATCAGGGGACCGGGGCCAACGTCCTGACTTTC

abundance: NA
j_gene: TRBJ2-3
d_gene: NA
v_gene: TRBV11-2
len: 14
CDR3aa: CASSPDGVLDTQYF
CDR3nt: TGTGCCAGCAGCCCCGACGGGGTCCTGGATACGCAGTATTTT

abundance: NA
j_gene: TRBJ1-5
d_gene: NA
v_gene: TRBV5-1
len: 14
CDR3aa: CASSLRGGSQPQHF
CDR3nt: TGCGCCAGCAGCTTGAGGGGAGGGTCGCAGCCCCAGCATTTT

abundance: NA
j_gene: TRBJ1-3
d_gene: NA
v_gene: TRBV7-9
len: 15
CDR3aa: CASSLHFSEDHTIYF
CDR3nt: TGTGCCAGCAGCTTACATTTTAGCGAAGACCACACCATATATTTT

abundance: NA
j_gene: TRBJ2-5
d_gene: NA
v_gene: TRBV5-1
len: 13
CDR3aa: CASSRTLQETQYF
CDR3nt: TGCGCCAGCAGCCGGACACTCCAAGAGACCCAGTACTTC

abundance: few
j_gene: TRBJ2-7
d_gene: NA
v_gene: TRBV24-1
len: 13
CDR3aa: CATSDNRAHEQYF
CDR3nt: TGTGCCACCAGTGATAACAGGGCCCACGAGCAGTACTTC

abundance: NA
j_gene: TRBJ1-1
d_gene: NA
v_gene: TRBV12-5
len: 13
CDR3aa: CASGRYGGIGAFF
CDR3nt: TGTGCTAGTGGTCGATACGGGGGAATAGGGGCTTTCTTT

abundance: NA
j_gene: TRBJ2-2
d_gene: NA
v_gene: TRBV6-5
len: 13
CDR3aa: CASYRSGTGELFF
CDR3nt: TGTGCCAGTTACAGGTCCGGGACCGGGGAGCTGTTTTTT

abundance: few
j_gene: TRBJ1-2
d_gene: NA
v_gene: TRBV4-2
len: 17
CDR3aa: CASSQDGTRADGDGYTF
CDR3nt: TGTGCCAGCAGCCAAGATGGGACACGGGCCGATGGGGATGGCTACACCTTC

abundance: NA
j_gene: TRBJ2-5
d_gene: TRBD1
v_gene: TRBV4-2
len: 14
CDR3aa: CASSQPGQEETQYF
CDR3nt: TGTGCCAGCAGCCAACCGGGACAGGAAGAGACCCAGTACTTC

abundance: few
j_gene: TRBJ2-7
d_gene: NA
v_gene: TRBV11-2
len: 13
CDR3aa: CASSFGGGYEQYF
CDR3nt: TGTGCCAGCAGCTTCGGCGGCGGCTACGAGCAGTACTTC

abundance: NA
j_gene: TRBJ1-1
d_gene: TRBD1
v_gene: TRBV6-1
len: 17
CDR3aa: CASRAYGRGRGGTEAFF
CDR3nt: TGTGCCAGCCGTGCCTACGGCAGGGGGCGAGGGGGCACTGAAGCTTTCTTT

abundance: NA
j_gene: TRBJ2-1
d_gene: NA
v_gene: TRBV7-2
len: 13
CDR3aa: CASSGTGFTEQFF
CDR3nt: TGTGCCAGCAGCGGAACAGGGTTCACTGAGCAGTTCTTC

abundance: NA
j_gene: TRBJ2-2
d_gene: NA
v_gene: TRBV12-2
len: 21
CDR3aa: CASRLVGLVAAPTANTGELFF
CDR3nt: TGTGCAAGTCGCTTAGTCGGGTTGGTTGCAGCCCCGACGGCGAACACCGGGGAGCTGTTTTTT

abundance: NA
j_gene: TRBJ2-1
d_gene: NA
v_gene: TRBV14
len: 19
CDR3aa: CASSLKGGASGSSYNEQFF
CDR3nt: TGTGCCAGCAGCCTCAAGGGGGGGGCCTCCGGAAGCTCCTACAATGAGCAGTTCTTC

abundance: NA
j_gene: TRBJ1-3
d_gene: NA
v_gene: TRBV4-1
len: 16
CDR3aa: CASSQDPGYGGNTIYF
CDR3nt: TGCGCCAGCAGCCAAGATCCGGGGTATGGTGGAAACACCATATATTTT

abundance: NA
j_gene: TRBJ2-1
d_gene: NA
v_gene: TRBV6-2/TRBV6-3
len: 12
CDR3aa: CASSPKGNEQFF
CDR3nt: TGTGCCAGCAGCCCCAAGGGGAATGAGCAGTTCTTC

abundance: NA
j_gene: TRBJ1-4
d_gene: TRBD1
v_gene: TRBV9
len: 14
CDR3aa: CASSVGQGDEKLFF
CDR3nt: TGTGCCAGCAGCGTGGGACAGGGGGATGAAAAACTGTTTTTT

abundance: NA
j_gene: TRBJ2-5
d_gene: TRBD2
v_gene: TRBV5-1
len: 15
CDR3aa: CASSFAGEGGETQYF
CDR3nt: TGCGCCAGCAGCTTTGCTGGGGAGGGAGGAGAGACCCAGTACTTC

abundance: NA
j_gene: TRBJ2-5
d_gene: TRBD2
v_gene: TRBV5-1
len: 17
CDR3aa: CASSLRSGGPAGETQYF
CDR3nt: TGCGCCAGCAGCTTGAGGTCGGGGGGTCCCGCCGGGGAGACCCAGTACTTC

abundance: NA
j_gene: TRBJ2-3
d_gene: TRBD2
v_gene: TRBV18
len: 15
CDR3aa: CASVGERGDTDTQYF
CDR3nt: TGTGCCAGCGTCGGGGAGCGGGGGGACACAGATACGCAGTATTTT

abundance: NA
j_gene: TRBJ2-7
d_gene: NA
v_gene: TRBV4-2
len: 16
CDR3aa: CASSQDLTRGEGEQYF
CDR3nt: TGTGCCAGCAGCCAAGATCTGACCAGGGGAGAAGGCGAGCAGTACTTC

abundance: once
j_gene: TRBJ2-1
d_gene: NA
v_gene: TRBV4-3
len: 12
CDR3aa: CASSPTGIEQFF
CDR3nt: TGCGCCAGCAGCCCTACAGGGATTGAGCAGTTCTTC

abundance: NA
j_gene: TRBJ2-3
d_gene: NA
v_gene: TRBV28
len: 13
CDR3aa: CASSLPARDTQYF
CDR3nt: TGTGCCAGCAGTCTACCCGCCCGGGATACGCAGTATTTT

abundance: NA
j_gene: TRBJ2-5
d_gene: TRBD2
v_gene: TRBV7-6
len: 22
CDR3aa: CASSPYLMLAGVSEFGRETQYF
CDR3nt: TGTGCCAGCAGCCCGTACCTGATGCTAGCGGGAGTTAGCGAGTTCGGTAGAGAGACCCAGTACTTC

abundance: NA
j_gene: TRBJ1-2
d_gene: TRBD1
v_gene: TRBV18
len: 15
CDR3aa: CASSPSKGADYGYTF
CDR3nt: TGTGCCAGCTCACCATCGAAGGGGGCGGACTATGGCTACACCTTC

abundance: NA
j_gene: TRBJ2-1
d_gene: NA
v_gene: TRBV11-2
len: 15
CDR3aa: CASSFWASSYNEQFF
CDR3nt: TGTGCCAGCAGCTTTTGGGCATCCTCCTACAATGAGCAGTTCTTC

abundance: NA
j_gene: TRBJ2-5
d_gene: NA
v_gene: TRBV19
len: 16
CDR3aa: CASSIPGQPTQETQYF
CDR3nt: TGTGCCAGTAGTATACCCGGACAGCCGACCCAAGAGACCCAGTACTTC

abundance: NA
j_gene: TRBJ1-6
d_gene: TRBD1
v_gene: TRBV28
len: 15
CDR3aa: CASSWDRRANSPLHF
CDR3nt: TGTGCCAGCAGTTGGGACAGAAGAGCTAATTCACCCCTCCACTTT

abundance: NA
j_gene: TRBJ1-1
d_gene: NA
v_gene: TRBV10-3
len: 14
CDR3aa: CAISESGGETEAFF
CDR3nt: TGTGCCATCAGTGAGTCGGGGGGGGAGACTGAAGCTTTCTTT

abundance: NA
j_gene: TRBJ2-5
d_gene: TRBD2
v_gene: TRBV27
len: 19
CDR3aa: CASSSPLGLAGGMGETQYF
CDR3nt: TGTGCCAGCAGTTCCCCCCTGGGACTAGCGGGGGGGATGGGTGAGACCCAGTACTTC

abundance: few
j_gene: TRBJ2-3
d_gene: NA
v_gene: TRBV7-9
len: 14
CDR3aa: CASSLREFPDTQYF
CDR3nt: TGTGCCAGCAGCTTAAGGGAGTTTCCAGATACGCAGTATTTT

abundance: NA
j_gene: TRBJ1-2
d_gene: NA
v_gene: TRBV6-5
len: 13
CDR3aa: CATSLTTNYGYTF
CDR3nt: TGTGCCACGAGCCTGACTACTAACTATGGCTACACCTTC

abundance: NA
j_gene: TRBJ1-2
d_gene: TRBD1
v_gene: TRBV5-4
len: 15
CDR3aa: CASSPGQVRVRGYTF
CDR3nt: TGTGCCAGCAGCCCCGGACAGGTCAGGGTTCGTGGCTACACCTTC

abundance: NA
j_gene: TRBJ1-1
d_gene: TRBD1
v_gene: TRBV5-4
len: 15
CDR3aa: CASSLAGQPMSEAFF
CDR3nt: TGTGCCAGCAGCTTGGCGGGACAGCCGATGTCTGAAGCTTTCTTT

abundance: NA
j_gene: TRBJ1-2
d_gene: NA
v_gene: TRBV2
len: 13
CDR3aa: CASRARVIYGYTF
CDR3nt: TGTGCCAGCAGGGCCAGGGTGATCTATGGCTACACCTTC

abundance: NA
j_gene: TRBJ2-1
d_gene: NA
v_gene: TRBV2
len: 15
CDR3aa: CASSLGAPRYNEQFF
CDR3nt: TGTGCCAGCAGCCTGGGAGCTCCAAGATACAATGAGCAGTTCTTC

abundance: NA
j_gene: TRBJ2-1
d_gene: NA
v_gene: TRBV21-1
len: 13
CDR3aa: CASSPRQTNGQFF
CDR3nt: TGTGCCAGCAGCCCCCGACAGACCAATGGGCAGTTCTTC

abundance: NA
j_gene: TRBJ2-1
d_gene: NA
v_gene: TRBV4-3
len: 14
CDR3aa: CASSQVRLGDEQFF
CDR3nt: TGCGCCAGCAGCCAAGTCCGTCTAGGGGATGAGCAGTTCTTC

abundance: NA
j_gene: TRBJ1-5
d_gene: TRBD1
v_gene: TRBV28
len: 15
CDR3aa: CASSLGDRVGQPQHF
CDR3nt: TGTGCCAGCAGTTTAGGCGACAGGGTCGGCCAGCCCCAGCATTTT

abundance: NA
j_gene: TRBJ2-1
d_gene: TRBD1
v_gene: TRBV6-1
len: 16
CDR3aa: CASSEPGGVSYNEQFF
CDR3nt: TGTGCCAGCAGTGAGCCAGGGGGCGTCTCCTACAATGAGCAGTTCTTC

abundance: few
j_gene: TRBJ1-4
d_gene: TRBD1
v_gene: TRBV3-1/TRBV3-2
len: 15
CDR3aa: CASSHAGTGVEKLFF
CDR3nt: TGTGCCAGCAGCCACGCCGGGACAGGGGTGGAAAAACTGTTTTTT

abundance: NA
j_gene: TRBJ2-5
d_gene: NA
v_gene: TRBV7-2
len: 15
CDR3aa: CASSFYLGASETQYF
CDR3nt: TGTGCCAGCAGCTTTTACTTAGGGGCGTCCGAGACCCAGTACTTC

abundance: NA
j_gene: TRBJ1-6
d_gene: NA
v_gene: TRBV20-1
len: 15
CDR3aa: CSASWRGSYNSPLHF
CDR3nt: TGCAGTGCTAGTTGGCGGGGCTCCTATAATTCACCCCTCCACTTT

abundance: NA
j_gene: TRBJ1-1
d_gene: TRBD1
v_gene: TRBV6-6
len: 13
CDR3aa: CASRKPTGGEAFF
CDR3nt: TGTGCCAGCAGGAAACCGACAGGGGGCGAAGCTTTCTTT

abundance: few
j_gene: TRBJ1-2
d_gene: NA
v_gene: TRBV4-3
len: 14
CDR3aa: CASSQTLGEGGYTF
CDR3nt: TGCGCCAGCAGCCAAACGTTGGGCGAGGGTGGCTACACCTTC

abundance: NA
j_gene: TRBJ2-7
d_gene: NA
v_gene: TRBV5-1
len: 13
CDR3aa: CASSRTQGREQYF
CDR3nt: TGCGCCAGCAGCCGAACACAGGGACGCGAGCAGTACTTC

abundance: NA
j_gene: TRBJ2-2
d_gene: NA
v_gene: TRBV19
len: 16
CDR3aa: CASSIFLGQPTGELFF
CDR3nt: TGTGCCAGTAGTATCTTCTTGGGACAACCTACCGGGGAGCTGTTTTTT

abundance: NA
j_gene: TRBJ2-7
d_gene: TRBD2
v_gene: TRBV30
len: 17
CDR3aa: CAWGDPDRTSRFYEQYF
CDR3nt: TGTGCCTGGGGGGACCCTGACCGGACTAGCAGATTCTACGAGCAGTACTTC

abundance: NA
j_gene: TRBJ1-2
d_gene: NA
v_gene: TRBV27
len: 15
CDR3aa: CASSPPGVRGAGYTF
CDR3nt: TGTGCCAGCAGCCCCCCCGGGGTCAGAGGAGCTGGCTACACCTTC